The next 9 T cell receptor beta chains were all read from a single sample in a study of cytomegalovirus exposure and HLA in healthy donors. It was with 60 Vbeta and 13 Jbeta primers that the PCR ran. Some clones are missing from TCRdb's copy, which holds only in-frame ones; the method was immunoSEQ multiplex PCR. The table includes some 120,000 clones, about three quarters detected once. Source material: PBMCs. These receptors originate from a middle-aged woman in good health and CMV-seronegative.

The chain is built from TRBV11-1 and TRBJ2-7, with D perhaps TRBD2 (5 bases). The V gene's germline CDR1 is SGHAT and CDR2 FQDESV (reference sequence). The CDR3 contains 14 residues. V dropped 8 bases and J dropped 7 bases, with 21 bases sitting between them. The CDR3 loop is CASRREGGSREQYF. For the CDR3, the DNA is TGTGCCAGCCGGAGAGAGGGCGGGTCTCGGGAGCAGTACTTC. The whole variable domain, filled in from reference TRBV11-1 and TRBJ2-7, reads EAEVAQSPRYKITEKSQAVAFWCDPISGHATLYWYRQILGQGPELLVQFQDESVVDDSQLPKDRFSAERLKGVDSTLKIQPAELGDSAMYLCASRREGGSREQYFGPGTRLTVT.

The chain couples TRBV19 to TRBJ1-1, with TRBD1 identical over 7 bases. This CDR3 is built from 13 residues. V trimming: 5 bases; J trimming: 5 bases; junction bases outside the gene matches: 5. CDR1 and CDR2 (germline): LNHDA, SQIVND (reference sequence). CDR3 loop: CASSFRQGTEAFF. The CDR3 DNA reads as TGTGCCAGTAGTTTCCGACAGGGTACTGAAGCTTTCTTT.

This clone was seen a few times. The V and J genes are TRBV7-2 and TRBJ1-2; D ambiguous. Per the germline V gene, CDR1 is SGHTA and CDR2 is FQGNSA. With 3 bases removed from V and 5 bases from J, the gap between germline ends came to 7 bases. This CDR3 has 12 residues. The CDR3 loop is CASSFSGYGYTF. CDR3 bases: TGTGCCAGCAGCTTCTCGGGGTATGGCTACACCTTC.

The chain employs TRBV7-9 and TRBJ2-3, with 12 bases aligning to TRBD1. J was trimmed by 4 bases and V by 4 bases; bases with no gene match: 6. From germline, CDR1 is SEHNR and CDR2 FQNEAQ (reference sequence). This CDR3 region has 16 residues. The CDR3 is CASSSYRDRGPDTQYF. Here the CDR3 DNA reads TGTGCCAGCAGCTCCTACCGGGACAGGGGGCCAGATACGCAGTATTTT.

This chain joins TRBV5-6 and TRBJ2-3; D remains ambiguous. V lost 0 bases and J 5 bases, leaving 7 bases between the germline ends. The CDR3 loop spans 13 amino acids. From germline, CDR1 is SGHDT and CDR2 YYEEEE. The CDR3 sequence: CASSLAHGDTQYF. CDR3 sequence (DNA): TGTGCCAGCAGCTTGGCCCACGGAGATACGCAGTATTTT.

This clone has more than one count but fewer than ten. As DNA, the CDR3 is TGTGCCAGCAGGTGGTCAGGGAACTATGGCTACACCTTC. Its protein is CASRWSGNYGYTF. This chain joins TRBV27 and TRBJ1-2; D might be TRBD1 (5 bases). With 6 bases removed from V and 2 bases from J, the gap between germline ends came to 10 bases. Germline V lookup: CDR1 MNHEY, CDR2 SMNVEV (reference sequence). This CDR3 contains 13 residues.

The V and J genes are TRBV6-5 and TRBJ2-7, with a weak D call TRBD2 (6 bases). Trimming cost V 0 bases and J 1 base, with 10 bases left between them. Germline-derived CDR1 and CDR2 are MNHEY and SVGAGI. The CDR3 spans 15 residues. For the CDR3, the DNA is TGTGCCAGCAGTTACTCAGCTAGCGCTTCCTACGAGCAGTACTTC. It yields the protein CASSYSASASYEQYF.

The V call is TRBV7-9, the J call TRBJ2-3; 12 bases are shared with TRBD2. The CDR3 length is 17 residues. The V and J ends lost 2 bases and 7 bases, in that order; junction bases with no gene match: 10. Germline V gene data show CDR1 as SEHNR and CDR2 as FQNEAQ (reference sequence). CDR3 in DNA: TGTGCCAGCAGCTTACCCCGACTAGCGGGAGATCTCAATACGCAGTATTTT. Translating gives CASSLPRLAGDLNTQYF.

The genes are TRBV19 and TRBJ2-3; 10 bases fit TRBD2. Germline V gene sequence: CDR1 LNHDA, CDR2 SQIVND (reference sequence). V lost 4 bases to trimming and J lost 6 bases; unmatched junction nucleotides: 7. CDR3 length: 15 amino acids. In DNA, the CDR3 is TGTGCCAGTAGTACCCGGACTAGCGGAGGGGATACGCAGTATTTT. Its translation is CASSTRTSGGDTQYF.